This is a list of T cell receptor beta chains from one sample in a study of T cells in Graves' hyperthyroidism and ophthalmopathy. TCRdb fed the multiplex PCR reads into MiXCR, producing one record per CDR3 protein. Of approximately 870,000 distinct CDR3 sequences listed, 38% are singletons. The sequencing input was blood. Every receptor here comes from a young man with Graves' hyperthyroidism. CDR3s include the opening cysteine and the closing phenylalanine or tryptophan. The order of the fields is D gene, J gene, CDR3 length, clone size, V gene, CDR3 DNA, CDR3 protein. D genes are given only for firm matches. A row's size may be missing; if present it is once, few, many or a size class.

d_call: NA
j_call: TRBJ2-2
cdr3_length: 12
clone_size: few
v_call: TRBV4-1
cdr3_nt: TGCGCCAGCAGCCAAAGAGCCGGGGAGCTGTTTTTT
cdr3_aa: CASSQRAGELFF

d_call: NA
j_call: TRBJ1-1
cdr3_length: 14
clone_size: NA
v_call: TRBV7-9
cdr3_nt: TGTGCCAGCAGCCAAGATAGGGCAGGGGCTGAAGCTTTCTTT
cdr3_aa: CASSQDRAGAEAFF

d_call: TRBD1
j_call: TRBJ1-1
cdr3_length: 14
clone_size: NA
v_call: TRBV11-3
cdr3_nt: TGTGCCAGCAGCTTCTGGACAGGGGACACTGAAGCTTTCTTT
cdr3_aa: CASSFWTGDTEAFF

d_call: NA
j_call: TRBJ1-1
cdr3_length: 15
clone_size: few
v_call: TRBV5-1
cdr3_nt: TGCGCCAGCAGCGCAAGGACGGTATGGAACACTGAAGCTTTCTTT
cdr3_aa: CASSARTVWNTEAFF

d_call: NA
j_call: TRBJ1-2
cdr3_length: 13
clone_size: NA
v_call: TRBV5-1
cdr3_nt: TGCGCCAGCAAAGCAGGGGACTTCTATGGCTACACCTTC
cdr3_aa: CASKAGDFYGYTF

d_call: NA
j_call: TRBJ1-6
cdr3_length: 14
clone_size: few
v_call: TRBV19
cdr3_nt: TGTGCCAGTAGTATCCGGGCCTATAATTCACCCCTCCACTTT
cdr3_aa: CASSIRAYNSPLHF

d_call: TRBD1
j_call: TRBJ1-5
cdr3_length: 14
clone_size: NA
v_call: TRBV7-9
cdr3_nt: TGTGCCAGCAGCTTAGGGGACAGGAGTCAGCCCCAGCATTTT
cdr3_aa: CASSLGDRSQPQHF

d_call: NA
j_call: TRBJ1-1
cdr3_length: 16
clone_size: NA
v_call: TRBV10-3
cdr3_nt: TGTGCCATCAGTGCCTCGACCGGGGCAGGGCCCACTGAAGCTTTCTTT
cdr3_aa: CAISASTGAGPTEAFF

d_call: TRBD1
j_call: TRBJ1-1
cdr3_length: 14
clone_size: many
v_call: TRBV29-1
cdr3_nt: TGCAGCGTTGATCCGGGACAGGGAATTACTGAAGCTTTCTTT
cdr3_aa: CSVDPGQGITEAFF

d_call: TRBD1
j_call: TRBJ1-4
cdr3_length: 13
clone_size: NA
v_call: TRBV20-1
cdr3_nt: TGCAGTGCGGCCGAGACAGGGCGCGAAAAACTGTTTTTT
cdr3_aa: CSAAETGREKLFF

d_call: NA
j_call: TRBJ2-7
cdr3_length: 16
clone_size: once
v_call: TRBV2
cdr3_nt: TGTGCCAGCAGCCAAGAAACGGGACTGCCGACCTACGAGCAGTACTTC
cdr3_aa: CASSQETGLPTYEQYF

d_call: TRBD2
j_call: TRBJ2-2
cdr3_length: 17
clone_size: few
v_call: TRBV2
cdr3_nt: TGTGCCAGCAGTGAAAACCGGCTAGCGGCGAACACCGGGGAGCTGTTTTTT
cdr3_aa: CASSENRLAANTGELFF

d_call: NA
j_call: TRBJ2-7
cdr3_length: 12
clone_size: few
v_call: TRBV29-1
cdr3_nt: TGCAGCGTTTATGGGCAGACCTACGAGCAGTACTTC
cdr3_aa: CSVYGQTYEQYF

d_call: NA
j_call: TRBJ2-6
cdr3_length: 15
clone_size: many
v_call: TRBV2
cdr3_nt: TGTGCCAGCAGTCCCCAGGGATCTGGGGCCAACGTCCTGACTTTC
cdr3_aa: CASSPQGSGANVLTF

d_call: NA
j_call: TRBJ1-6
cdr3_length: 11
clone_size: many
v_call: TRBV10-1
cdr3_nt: TGCGCCAGCAGTGACGGGGGACCCCTCCACTTT
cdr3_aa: CASSDGGPLHF

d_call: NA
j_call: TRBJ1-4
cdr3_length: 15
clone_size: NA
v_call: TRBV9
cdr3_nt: TGTGCCAGCAGCGTTTGGGAGGGAAGAAATGAAAAACTGTTTTTT
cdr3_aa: CASSVWEGRNEKLFF

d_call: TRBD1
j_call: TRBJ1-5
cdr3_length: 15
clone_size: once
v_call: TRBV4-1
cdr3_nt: TGCGCCAGCAGTCAGACAGGGGCGATGAATCAGCCCCAGCATTTT
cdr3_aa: CASSQTGAMNQPQHF

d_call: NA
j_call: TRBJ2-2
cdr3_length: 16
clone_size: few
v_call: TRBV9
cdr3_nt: TGTGCCAGCGGCGAGGACGAGACTATGAACACCGGGGAGCTGTTTTTT
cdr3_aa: CASGEDETMNTGELFF

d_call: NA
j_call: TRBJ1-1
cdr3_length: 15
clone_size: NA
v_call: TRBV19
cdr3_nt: TGTGCCAGTAGTATAGATGTAGGGAGAGGAACTGAAGCTTTCTTT
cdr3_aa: CASSIDVGRGTEAFF

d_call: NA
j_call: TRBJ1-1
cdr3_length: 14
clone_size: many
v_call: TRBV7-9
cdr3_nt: TGTGCCAGCAGCGACGGGACTAAGAACACTGAAGCTTTCTTT
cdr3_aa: CASSDGTKNTEAFF

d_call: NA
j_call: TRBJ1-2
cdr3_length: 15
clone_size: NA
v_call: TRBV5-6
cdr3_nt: TGTGCCAGCAGCCGCTTGACAAGCCTCAACGATGGCTACACCTTC
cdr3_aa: CASSRLTSLNDGYTF

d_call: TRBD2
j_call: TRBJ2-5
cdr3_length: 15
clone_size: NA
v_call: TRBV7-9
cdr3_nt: TGTGCCAGCAGCGCCTTAGCGGGGGTCGGGGAGACCCAGTACTTC
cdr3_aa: CASSALAGVGETQYF

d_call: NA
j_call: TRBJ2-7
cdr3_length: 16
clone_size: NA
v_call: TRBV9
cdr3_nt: TGTGCCAGCAGCCAAGATGGTGCCCAGGGGGGCAACGAGCAGTACTTC
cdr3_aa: CASSQDGAQGGNEQYF

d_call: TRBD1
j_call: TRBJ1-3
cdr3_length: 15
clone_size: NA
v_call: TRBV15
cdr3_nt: TGTGCCACCAGCAGAGCACAGGGGGCAGGAAACACCATATATTTT
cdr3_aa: CATSRAQGAGNTIYF

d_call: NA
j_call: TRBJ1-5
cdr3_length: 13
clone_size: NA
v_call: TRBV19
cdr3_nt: TGTGCCTGGAGTGACGACGGCAATCAGCCCCAGCATTTT
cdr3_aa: CAWSDDGNQPQHF

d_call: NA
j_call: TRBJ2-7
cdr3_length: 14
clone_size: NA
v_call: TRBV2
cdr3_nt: TGTGCCAGCAGTTACAACAGGGTCACCTACGAGCAGTACTTC
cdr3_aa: CASSYNRVTYEQYF

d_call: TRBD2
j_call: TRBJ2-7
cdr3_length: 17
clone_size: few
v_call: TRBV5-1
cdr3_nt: TGCGCCAGCGATACCGGGACTAGCGCCTTCCTTCAAAACGAGCAGTACTTC
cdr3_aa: CASDTGTSAFLQNEQYF

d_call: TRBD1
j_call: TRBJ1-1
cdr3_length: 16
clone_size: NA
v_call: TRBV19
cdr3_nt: TGTGCCAGTAGTACCGGGACAGGGGGGGCGAACACTGAAGCTTTCTTT
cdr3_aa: CASSTGTGGANTEAFF

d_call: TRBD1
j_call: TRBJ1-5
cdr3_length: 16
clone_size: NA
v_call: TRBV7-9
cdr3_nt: TGTGCCAGCAGCTTAGTTTCAGGGGGTAACAATCAGCCCCAGCATTTT
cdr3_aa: CASSLVSGGNNQPQHF

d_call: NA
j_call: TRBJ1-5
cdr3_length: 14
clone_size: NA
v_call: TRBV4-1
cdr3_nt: TGCGCCAGCAGCCAAGGGGACATCCCCCAGCCCCAGCATTTT
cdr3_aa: CASSQGDIPQPQHF

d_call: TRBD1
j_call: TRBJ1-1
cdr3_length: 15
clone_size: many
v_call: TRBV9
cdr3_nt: TGTGCCAGCAGCGTAGCGACAGGGAGGAACACTGAAGCTTTCTTT
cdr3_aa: CASSVATGRNTEAFF

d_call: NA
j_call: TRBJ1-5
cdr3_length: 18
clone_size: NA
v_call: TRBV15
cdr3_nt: TGTGCCACCAGCATTTTTCCGGTAACATCGTATAGCAATCAGCCCCAGCATTTT
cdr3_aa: CATSIFPVTSYSNQPQHF

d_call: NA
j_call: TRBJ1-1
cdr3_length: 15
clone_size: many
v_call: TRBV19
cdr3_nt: TGTGCCAGTAGTATATCGGGCCCAGGGAACACTGAAGCTTTCTTT
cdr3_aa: CASSISGPGNTEAFF

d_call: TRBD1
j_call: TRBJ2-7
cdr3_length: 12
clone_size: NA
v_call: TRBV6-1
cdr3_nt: TGTGCCAGCAGCCCCTGGGACAGGGGCGGAAACTTC
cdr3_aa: CASSPWDRGGNF

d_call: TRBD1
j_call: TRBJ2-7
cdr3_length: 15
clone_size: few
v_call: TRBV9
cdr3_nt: TGTGCCAGCAGCGCCCCCGGGACAGGGGAACGCGAGCAGTACTTC
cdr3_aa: CASSAPGTGEREQYF

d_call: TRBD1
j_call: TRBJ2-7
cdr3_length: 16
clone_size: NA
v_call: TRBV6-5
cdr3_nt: TGTGCCAGCAGTTACTCGAGACAGCCCAGGGGGATCGAGCAGTACTTC
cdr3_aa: CASSYSRQPRGIEQYF

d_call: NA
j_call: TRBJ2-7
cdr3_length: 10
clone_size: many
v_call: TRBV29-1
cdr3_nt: TGCAGCGCCTCAGACTACGAGCAGTACTTC
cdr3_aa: CSASDYEQYF

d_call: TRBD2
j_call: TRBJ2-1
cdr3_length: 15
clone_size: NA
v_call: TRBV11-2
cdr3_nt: TGTGCCAGCAGCTTAGGAGGACTAGCGCAGGGTGAGCAGTTCTTC
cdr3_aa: CASSLGGLAQGEQFF

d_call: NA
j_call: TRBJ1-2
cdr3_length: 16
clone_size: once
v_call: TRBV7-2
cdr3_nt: TGTGCCAGCAGCCTCCAGAACAGGGCCCTTAACTATGGCTACACCTTC
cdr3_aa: CASSLQNRALNYGYTF

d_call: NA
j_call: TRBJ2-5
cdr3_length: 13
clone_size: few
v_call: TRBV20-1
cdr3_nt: TGCAGTGCTAGAATAGGGAACCAAGAGACCCAGTACTTC
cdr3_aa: CSARIGNQETQYF

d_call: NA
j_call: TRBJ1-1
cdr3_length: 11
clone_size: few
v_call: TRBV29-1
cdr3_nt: TGCAGTTACCAGCGGAACACTGAAGCTTTCTTT
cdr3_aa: CSYQRNTEAFF

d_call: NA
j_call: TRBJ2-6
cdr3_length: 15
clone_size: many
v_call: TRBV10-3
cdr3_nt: TGTGCCATCAGTGAGTCGCACAGGGTTTCCAACGTCCTGACTTTC
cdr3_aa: CAISESHRVSNVLTF

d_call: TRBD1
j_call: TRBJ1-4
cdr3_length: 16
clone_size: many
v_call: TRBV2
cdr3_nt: TGTGCCAGCAGTGAAGCGGTGGACAGGGAGTTCGGAAAACTGTTTTTT
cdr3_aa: CASSEAVDREFGKLFF

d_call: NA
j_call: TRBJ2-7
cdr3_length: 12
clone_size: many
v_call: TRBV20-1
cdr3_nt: TGCAGTGCTAGAAAACAGATCTACGAGCAGTACTTC
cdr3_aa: CSARKQIYEQYF

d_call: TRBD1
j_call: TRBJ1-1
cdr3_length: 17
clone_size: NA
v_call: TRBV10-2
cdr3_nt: TGCGCCAGCAGCCAAGATCTTGATGGGACAGGGGACACTGAAGCTTTCTTT
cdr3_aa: CASSQDLDGTGDTEAFF

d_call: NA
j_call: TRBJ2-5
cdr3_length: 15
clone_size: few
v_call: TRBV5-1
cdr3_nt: TGCGCCAGCAGCTCCGAGTCGGAGCCCGGGGAGACCCAGTACTTC
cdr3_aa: CASSSESEPGETQYF

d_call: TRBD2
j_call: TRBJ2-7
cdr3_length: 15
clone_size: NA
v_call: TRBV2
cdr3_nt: TGTGCCAGCAGTCCCCCGACTAGCCTGCGGCACGAGCAGTACTTC
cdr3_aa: CASSPPTSLRHEQYF

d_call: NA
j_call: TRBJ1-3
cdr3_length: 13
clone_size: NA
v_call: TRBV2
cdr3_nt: TGTGCCAGCAGTTCGGGACGGAGAGACACCATATATTTT
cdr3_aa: CASSSGRRDTIYF